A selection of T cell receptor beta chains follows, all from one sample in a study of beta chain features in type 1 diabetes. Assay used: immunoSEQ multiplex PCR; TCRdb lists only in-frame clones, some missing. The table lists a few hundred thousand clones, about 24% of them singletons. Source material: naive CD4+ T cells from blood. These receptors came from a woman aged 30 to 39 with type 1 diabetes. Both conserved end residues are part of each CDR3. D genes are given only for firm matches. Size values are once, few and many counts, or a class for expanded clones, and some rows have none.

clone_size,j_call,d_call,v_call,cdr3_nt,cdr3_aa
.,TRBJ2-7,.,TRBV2,TGTGCCAGCAGTGAAGTTGCAGTTAACTTC,CASSEVAVNF
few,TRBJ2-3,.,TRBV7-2,TGTGCCAGCACCCTCCTTGAGTCGGATACGCAGTATTTT,CASTLLESDTQYF
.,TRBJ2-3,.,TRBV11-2,TGTGCCAGCAGCTCAACCATGGTACTCAATTTT,CASSSTMVLNF
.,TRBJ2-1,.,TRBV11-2,TGTGCCAGCAGCTTAGAAACCCACCGGGAGTCCTACAATGAGCAGTTCTTC,CASSLETHRESYNEQFF
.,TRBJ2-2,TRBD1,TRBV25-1,TGTGCCAGCAGTGATGGGACAGGGCTTAACACCGGGGAGCTGTTTTTT,CASSDGTGLNTGELFF
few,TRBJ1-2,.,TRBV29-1,TGCAGCGTTGAAGATCTTTGGCAGCGGGAGAGTGGCTACACCTTC,CSVEDLWQRESGYTF
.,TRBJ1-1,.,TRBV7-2,TGTGCCAGCAGCTTATCGACGGGGAGGAACACTGAAGCTTTCTTT,CASSLSTGRNTEAFF
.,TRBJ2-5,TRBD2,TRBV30,TGTGCCTGGAAAGGACTAGCGGGAGGGCCTTGGGAGACCCAGTACTTC,CAWKGLAGGPWETQYF
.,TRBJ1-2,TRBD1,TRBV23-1,TGCGCCAGCAGCCCGACGTGGGACAGGGGGGGTGTGGATGACTATGGCTACACCTTC,CASSPTWDRGGVDDYGYTF
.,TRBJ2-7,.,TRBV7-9,TGTGCCAGCAGCTTAGTGTCGTACGAGCAGTACTTC,CASSLVSYEQYF
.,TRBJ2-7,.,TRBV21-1,TGTGCCAGCAGCAAAGCCCGGACGGGGCGGGAGTGCTACGAGCAGTACTTC,CASSKARTGRECYEQYF
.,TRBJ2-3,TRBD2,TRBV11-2,TGTGCCAGCAGCCCCCGGACTAGCGCTAGCACAGATACGCAGTATTTT,CASSPRTSASTDTQYF
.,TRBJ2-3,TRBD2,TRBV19,TGTGCCAGTAGTATATGGCGGGCTAGCGGGAGGAGCGCAGATACGCAGTATTTT,CASSIWRASGRSADTQYF
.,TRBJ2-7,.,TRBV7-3,TGTGCCAGCAGCTTAAATGGGGGGTACGAGCAGTACTTC,CASSLNGGYEQYF
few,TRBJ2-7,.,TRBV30,TGTGCCTGGAGTGTACAGGCAGGGTCCCTCTACGAGCAGTACTTC,CAWSVQAGSLYEQYF
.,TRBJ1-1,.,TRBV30,TGTGCCTGGAGTTCAGGCATTGGTACTGAAGCTTTCTTT,CAWSSGIGTEAFF
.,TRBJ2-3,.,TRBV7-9,TGTGCCAGCAGCCTCTTTGCAGATACGCAGTATTTT,CASSLFADTQYF
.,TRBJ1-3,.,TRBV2,TGTGCCAGCAGTCGCCAGGGGAAAGGAAACACCATATATTTT,CASSRQGKGNTIYF
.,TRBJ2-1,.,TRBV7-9,TGTGCCAGCGGATCTAGCTTGGGATACAATGAGCAGTTCTTC,CASGSSLGYNEQFF
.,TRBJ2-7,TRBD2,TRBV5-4,TGTGCCAGCAGCCAGGATCCCGGGACTACATACGAGCAGTACTTC,CASSQDPGTTYEQYF
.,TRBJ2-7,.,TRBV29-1,TGCAGCGTTGCAGGGGCGGCCCTTTACGAGCAGTACTTC,CSVAGAALYEQYF
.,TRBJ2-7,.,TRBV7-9,TGTGCCAGCAGCTTAACAACGGAGCAGTACTTC,CASSLTTEQYF
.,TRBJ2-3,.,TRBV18,TGTGCCAGCTCACCACCGTCGGGATGGAGAACAGATACGCAGTATTTT,CASSPPSGWRTDTQYF
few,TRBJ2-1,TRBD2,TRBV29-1,TGCAGCGTCCAAGGACTAGCGGCCACCTACAATGAGCAGTTCTTC,CSVQGLAATYNEQFF
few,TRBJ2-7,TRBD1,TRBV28,TGTGCCAGCAGACCCGGGACAGGGGGATACGAGCAGTACTTC,CASRPGTGGYEQYF
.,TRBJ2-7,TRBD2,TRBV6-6,TGTGCCAGCACTCTGTCTCAGCGGGACGCCTACGAGCAGTACTTC,CASTLSQRDAYEQYF
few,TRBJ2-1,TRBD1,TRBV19,TGTGCCAGTCTCGGACAGGGGGCTGGAGAGCAGTTCTTC,CASLGQGAGEQFF
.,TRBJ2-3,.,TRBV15,TGTGCCACCAGCGCCAGATCGGGGATTGGCACAGATACGCAGTATTTT,CATSARSGIGTDTQYF
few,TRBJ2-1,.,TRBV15,TGTGCCACCAGCAGAGGGGACTTCAATGAGCAGTTCTTC,CATSRGDFNEQFF
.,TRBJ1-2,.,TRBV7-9,TGTGCCAGCAGCGCACCCGGGGGAGAGGCCGGCGGCTACACCTTC,CASSAPGGEAGGYTF
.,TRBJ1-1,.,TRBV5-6,TGTGCCAGCAGTCATACAGGGGAAGCTTTCTTT,CASSHTGEAFF
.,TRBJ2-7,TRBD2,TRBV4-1,TGTGCCAGCAGCCAAGATCCCTCAGCGGGAGGGCTCGAGCAGTACTTC,CASSQDPSAGGLEQYF
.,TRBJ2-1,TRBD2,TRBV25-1,TGTGCCAGCAGTGATCCGACTAGCGGGGCCTACAATGAGCAGTTCTTC,CASSDPTSGAYNEQFF
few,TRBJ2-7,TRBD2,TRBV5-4,TGTGCCAGCAGCTTGGGGCTAGCGGGATTAAAGGACGAGCAGTACTTC,CASSLGLAGLKDEQYF
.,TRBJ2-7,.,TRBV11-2,TGTGCCAGCAGCATCGAGCTAGCCCTGACCGAGCAGTACTTC,CASSIELALTEQYF
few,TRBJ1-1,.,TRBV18,TGTGCCAGCTCACTTGGGAGTTCGCCTGGAGCTTTCTTT,CASSLGSSPGAFF
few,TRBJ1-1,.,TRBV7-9,TGTGCCATAAGGCAGGCCACTGAAGCTTTCTTT,CAIRQATEAFF
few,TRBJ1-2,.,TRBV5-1,TGCGCCAGCAGCTTGCTCGGGACAAATGGCTACACCTTC,CASSLLGTNGYTF
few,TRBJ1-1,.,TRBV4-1,TGCGCCAGCAGCCATCGAGCGATGGAGAACACTGAAGCTTTCTTT,CASSHRAMENTEAFF